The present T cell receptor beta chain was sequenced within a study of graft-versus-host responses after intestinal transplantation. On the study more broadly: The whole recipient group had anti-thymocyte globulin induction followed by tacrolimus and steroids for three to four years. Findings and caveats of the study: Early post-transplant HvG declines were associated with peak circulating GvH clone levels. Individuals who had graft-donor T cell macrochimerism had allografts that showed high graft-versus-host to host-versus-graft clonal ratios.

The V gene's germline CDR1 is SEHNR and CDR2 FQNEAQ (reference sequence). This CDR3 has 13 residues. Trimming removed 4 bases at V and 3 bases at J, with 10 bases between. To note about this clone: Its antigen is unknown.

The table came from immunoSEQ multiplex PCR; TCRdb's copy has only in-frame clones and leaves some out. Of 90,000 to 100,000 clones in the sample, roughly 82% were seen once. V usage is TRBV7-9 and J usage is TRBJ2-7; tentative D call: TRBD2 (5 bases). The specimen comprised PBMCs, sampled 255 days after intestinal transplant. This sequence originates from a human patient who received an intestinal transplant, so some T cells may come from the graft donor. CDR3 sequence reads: CASSSPGNYEQYV. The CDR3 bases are TGTGCCAGCAGCTCCCCCGGGAACTACGAGCAGTACGTC.